This TCR beta chain was found in a study of CD8+ T cells in alopecia areata (dated by TCRdb to 2016 to 2019). Looking at the study overall: The treated patients, all with moderate-to-severe alopecia areata, were enrolled in an open-label pilot trial of oral tofacitinib given at 5 to 10 mg twice daily. Patients received tofacitinib for 6 to 18 months and were then followed off drug for 6 months to check for delayed response and recurrence. For the treated patients, the SALT score, which quantifies what percentage of scalp surface area is affected, served as the measure of disease severity. To study T cell clonal expansion in alopecia areata, the researchers applied high-throughput TCRbeta sequencing to both the C3H/HeJ mouse model and human patients. On the human side, TCRbeta sequencing was run on scalp tissue and on sorted CD4+ and CD8+ peripheral blood T cells from healthy controls and from alopecia areata patients with either patchy or totalis/universalis disease. Patients on tofacitinib were biopsied at baseline and after 4 and 24 weeks of treatment, and several of the patients also had a later scalp biopsy. Scalp clonality was compared among normal scalp (n=4), patchy alopecia areata scalp (n=8), and alopecia totalis/universalis scalp (n=8). The RNA source kit depended on sample type: the PAXgene miRNA kit for fixed scalp, the miRNeasy kit for PBMCs, and the RNeasy kit for mouse skin. immunoSEQ multiplex PCR using 35 Vbeta forward primers and 13 Jbeta reverse primers was used to amplify TCRbeta CDR3 regions.

The paper's findings and limits, for the study overall: Scalp clonality and the number of expanded CD8+ clones among the top 100 scalp clones were significantly decreased by tofacitinib. Lesional scalp, especially in alopecia totalis/universalis, showed higher clonality and more expanded CD8+ clones than normal scalp, suggesting antigenic drive. Unlike mouse skin, where gammadelta T cells dominate, normal human skin contains resident alphabeta T cells that get sequenced too, which complicates analysis of the scalp TCR repertoire. During tofacitinib treatment, many expanded lesional clones remained in scalp and blood, and this persistence may partly explain relapse after treatment is stopped. Compared with mice, TCR sequences shared between patients were less clear, possibly partly because of HLA diversity across the patient population. Because the treated cohort was small and had only one nonresponder, larger studies are needed to examine links between baseline CD8+ expansion and response.

Details on this clone: The target of this receptor is not known. Per-base quality was not reported, and no clone a single base away is much larger than it.

Measured from the cysteine to the phenylalanine, the CDR3 is 15 residues long. The retained sequence is limited to the CDR3, 45 bases, with the frame set at the first base. In the germline V gene (reference sequence), CDR1 corresponds to LNHNV and CDR2 to YYDKDF. The junction carries 11 bases between V and J, which are trimmed by 2 bases and 3 bases respectively. Libraries were made using the immunoSEQ multiplex PCR assay. RNA was extracted from all samples and reverse transcribed into cDNA as template for TCR sequencing. SuperScript III was used for first-strand cDNA synthesis, primed with a 2:1 mix of oligo-dT and random hexamers. A synthetic immune receptor repertoire was used to measure amplification bias, and any remaining bias was corrected computationally. Regarding the original processing steps: Raw reads were preprocessed for error removal, and CDR3 was defined according to IMGT conventions as running from the conserved cysteine to phenylalanine. To get clonality, Shannon entropy was normalized by log2 of the number of productive unique TCRs and the result was subtracted from 1. Scalp TCRbeta sequences were cross-referenced with sorted blood CD4 and CD8 repertoires so that the CD4 or CD8 identity of scalp clones could be inferred. The table comes from immuneACCESS by way of TCRdb, which keeps in-frame sequences with V and J called. Part of the clones is missing from these tables; in studies checked, under half for an unresolved V gene and the rest for unknown reasons. D and trimming were read from the DNA, whereas the V and J calls and clone size are those reported in that table. Across this sample there are some 180,000 clones, with approximately 50% seen only once. The ten largest clonotypes hold about a tenth of the sample.

The treatment or condition label of this sample denotes: oral pan-JAK inhibitor, 5-10 mg twice daily. Lesional scalp punch biopsies and peripheral blood were obtained from alopecia areata patients. PBMCs were isolated by density centrifugation and stained for CD3, CD4 and CD8, and CD4+ and CD8+ T cells were sorted on a FACSAria. The V and J segments used are TRBV15 and TRBJ1-5; TRBD1 is possibly the D segment (6 matching bases). The sequence came from a human donor with alopecia areata. The source was CD8+ T cells sorted from blood, collected around week 52, from a patient treated with tofacitinib. CDR3 protein: CATSRFDRFNQPQHF. The nucleotides read TGTGCCACCAGCAGATTTGACAGGTTCAATCAGCCCCAGCATTTT.